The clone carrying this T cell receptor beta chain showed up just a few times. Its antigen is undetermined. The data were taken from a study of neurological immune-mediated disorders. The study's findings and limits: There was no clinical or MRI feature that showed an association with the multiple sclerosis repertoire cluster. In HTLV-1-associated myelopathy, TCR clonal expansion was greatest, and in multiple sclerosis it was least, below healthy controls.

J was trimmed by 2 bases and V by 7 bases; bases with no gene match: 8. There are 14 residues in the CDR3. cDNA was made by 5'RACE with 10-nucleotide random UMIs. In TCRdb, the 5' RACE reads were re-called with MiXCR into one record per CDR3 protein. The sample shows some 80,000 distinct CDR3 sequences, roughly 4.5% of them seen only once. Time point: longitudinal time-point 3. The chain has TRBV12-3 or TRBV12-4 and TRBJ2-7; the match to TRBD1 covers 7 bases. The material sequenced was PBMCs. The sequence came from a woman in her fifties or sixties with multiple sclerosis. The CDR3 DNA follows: TGTGCCAGCACCCACAGGGGCCGAACCTACGAGCAGTACTTC. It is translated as CASTHRGRTYEQYF.